This is a list of T cell receptor beta chains from one sample in a study of T cell responses to AZD1222 COVID-19 vaccine. The repertoire was sequenced with immunoSEQ multiplex PCR; TCRdb's copy has only in-frame clones and lacks some. Of under 200,000 clones listed, around 93% were seen once; the top ten hold approximately 4.7%. Sequences were derived from peripheral blood, sampled on day 0 of AZD1222 vaccination. The origin of the receptors is an adult in good health. The CDR3 runs from the conserved cysteine through the conserved F or W. The order of the fields is V gene, D gene, J gene, clone size, CDR3 DNA, CDR3 protein. The D gene is left open where the match is weak. A clone size is listed for some rows: how often the clone was seen (once, few, many), or a class if it is expanded.

>TRBV7-9|-|TRBJ1-3|-
TGTGCCAGCAGCTATCGGGCCTCTGGAGGGCTGGACACCATATATTTT
CASSYRASGGLDTIYF
>TRBV2|-|TRBJ1-1|-
TGTGCCAGCAAGGGCAGATCCATGAACACTGAAGCTTTCTTT
CASKGRSMNTEAFF
>TRBV5-5|-|TRBJ2-1|-
TGTGCCAGCAGCTCCGAGAGGACAGCCTACAATGAGCAGTTCTTC
CASSSERTAYNEQFF
>TRBV11-1|-|TRBJ2-2|once
TGTGCCAGCAGCCGCGTGGACGGGACCGGGGAGCTGTTTTTT
CASSRVDGTGELFF
>TRBV9|TRBD1|TRBJ1-6|-
TGTGCCAGCAGCGTATCCCCCCAGGGGGCCTATAATTCACCCCTCCACTTT
CASSVSPQGAYNSPLHF
>TRBV27|-|TRBJ2-7|once
TGTGCCAGCAGCGAACTGGGTCTCGAGCAGTACTTC
CASSELGLEQYF
>TRBV2|TRBD2|TRBJ2-5|-
TGTGCCATCCAGAAAGTAGCGGGCCTCCAAGAGACCCAGTACTTC
CAIQKVAGLQETQYF
>TRBV6-5|TRBD1|TRBJ2-2|once
TGTGCCAGCACGGGACAGGGGGCCGGCACCGGGGAGCTGTTTTTT
CASTGQGAGTGELFF
>TRBV24-1|-|TRBJ2-3|once
TGTGCCACCAGTGATCCCCGGGAGAAGGTGGCAGATACGCAGTATTTT
CATSDPREKVADTQYF
>TRBV28|-|TRBJ2-4|-
TGTGCCAGCAGTTTACAGGGGAGGAACATTCAGTACTTC
CASSLQGRNIQYF
>TRBV4-3|TRBD1|TRBJ2-1|-
TGCGCCAGCAGCCAAGTGCAGGGGGCCTACAATGAGCAGTTCTTC
CASSQVQGAYNEQFF
>TRBV6-6|-|TRBJ2-7|once
TGTGCCAGCAGTGATAGCGCAGCCTACGAGCAGTACTTC
CASSDSAAYEQYF
>TRBV20-1|-|TRBJ1-1|-
TGCAGTGCTAGAGACCTTCCCGAAGCTTTCTTT
CSARDLPEAFF
>TRBV30|-|TRBJ1-2|-
TGTGCCTGGAGTGTAGGAGCGGCCCATAGGATCGGCTACACCTTC
CAWSVGAAHRIGYTF
>TRBV3-1/TRBV3-2|-|TRBJ2-5|-
TGTGCCAGCAGCCGGGTCCAAGAGACCCAGTACTTC
CASSRVQETQYF